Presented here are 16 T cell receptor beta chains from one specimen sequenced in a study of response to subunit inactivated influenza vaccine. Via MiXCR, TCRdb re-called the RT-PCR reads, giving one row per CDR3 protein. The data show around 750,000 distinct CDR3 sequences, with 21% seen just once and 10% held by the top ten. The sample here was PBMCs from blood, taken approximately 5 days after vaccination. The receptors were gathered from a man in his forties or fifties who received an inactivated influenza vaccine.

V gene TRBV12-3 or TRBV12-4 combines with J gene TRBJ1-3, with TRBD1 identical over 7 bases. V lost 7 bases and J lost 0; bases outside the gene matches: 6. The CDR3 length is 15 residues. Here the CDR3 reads CASNTDRSSGNTIYF. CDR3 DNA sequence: TGTGCCAGCAACACGGACAGGAGCTCTGGAAACACCATATATTTT.

The CDR3 here is CASSQRTSLLGDEQFF. The CDR3 coding sequence is TGTGCCAGCAGCCAGCGCACTAGCTTGCTTGGCGATGAGCAGTTCTTC. J is TRBJ2-1 and V is TRBV3-1; a possible D gene is TRBD2 (6 bases). The V end was cut by 3 bases, the J end by 8 bases, with 20 bases between. Germline values: CDR1 LGHDT, CDR2 YNNKEL (reference sequence). The CDR3 covers 16 residues.

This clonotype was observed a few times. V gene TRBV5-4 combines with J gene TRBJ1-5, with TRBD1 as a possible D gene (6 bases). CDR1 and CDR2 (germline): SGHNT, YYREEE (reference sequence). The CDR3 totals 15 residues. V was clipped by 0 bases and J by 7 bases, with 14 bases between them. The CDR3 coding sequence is TGTGCCAGCAGCTTGGATGGTGGGGGGGCGCAGCCCCAGCATTTT. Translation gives CASSLDGGGAQPQHF. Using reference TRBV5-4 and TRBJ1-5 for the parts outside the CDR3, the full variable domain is ETGVTQSPTHLIKTRGQQVTLRCSSQSGHNTVSWYQQALGQGPQFIFQYYREEENGRGNFPPRFSGLQFPNYSSELNVNALELDDSALYLCASSLDGGGAQPQHFGDGTRLSIL.

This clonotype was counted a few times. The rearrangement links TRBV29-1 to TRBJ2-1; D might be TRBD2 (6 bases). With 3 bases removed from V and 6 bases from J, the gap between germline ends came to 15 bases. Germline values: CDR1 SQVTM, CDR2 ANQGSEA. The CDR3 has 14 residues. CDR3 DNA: TGCAGCGTTGATACTCCGGGGGTGGGCAATGAGCAGTTCTTC. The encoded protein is CSVDTPGVGNEQFF.

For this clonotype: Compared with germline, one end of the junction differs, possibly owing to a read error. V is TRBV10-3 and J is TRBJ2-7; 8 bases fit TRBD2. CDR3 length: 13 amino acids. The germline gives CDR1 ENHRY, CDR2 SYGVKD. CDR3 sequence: CAISDHELAVLVF. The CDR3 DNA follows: TGTGCCATCAGTGACCACGAACTAGCGGTCTTGGTCTTC.

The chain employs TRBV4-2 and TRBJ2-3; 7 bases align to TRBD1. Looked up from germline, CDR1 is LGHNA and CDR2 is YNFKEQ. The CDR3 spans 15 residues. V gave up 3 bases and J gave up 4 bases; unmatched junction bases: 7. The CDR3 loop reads CASSQLSRGSDTQYF. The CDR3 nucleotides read TGTGCCAGCAGCCAGCTCAGCAGGGGGTCAGATACGCAGTATTTT.

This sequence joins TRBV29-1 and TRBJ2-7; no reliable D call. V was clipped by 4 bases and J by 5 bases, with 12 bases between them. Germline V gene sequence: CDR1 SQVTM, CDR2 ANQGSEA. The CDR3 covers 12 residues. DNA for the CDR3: TGCAGCGTTGGGCGCAACGCGAACGAGCAGTACTTC. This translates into CSVGRNANEQYF.

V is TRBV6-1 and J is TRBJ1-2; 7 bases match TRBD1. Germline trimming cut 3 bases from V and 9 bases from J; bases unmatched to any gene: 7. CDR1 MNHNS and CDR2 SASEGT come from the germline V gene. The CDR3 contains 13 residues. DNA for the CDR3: TGTGCCAGCAGTGAGCCCGGGACAGAGAGCTACACCTTC. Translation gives CASSEPGTESYTF.

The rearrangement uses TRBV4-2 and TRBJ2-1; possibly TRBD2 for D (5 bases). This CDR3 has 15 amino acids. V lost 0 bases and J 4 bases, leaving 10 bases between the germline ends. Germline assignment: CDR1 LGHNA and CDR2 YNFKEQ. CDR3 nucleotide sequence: TGTGCCAGCAGCCAAGATAAGACTACTTACAATGAGCAGTTCTTC. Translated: CASSQDKTTYNEQFF.

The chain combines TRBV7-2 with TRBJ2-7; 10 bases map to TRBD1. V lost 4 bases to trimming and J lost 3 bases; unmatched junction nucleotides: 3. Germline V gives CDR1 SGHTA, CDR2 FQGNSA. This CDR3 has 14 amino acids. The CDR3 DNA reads TGTGCCAGCAGCTACCGGGACAGGGGCTACGAGCAGTACTTC. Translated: CASSYRDRGYEQYF.

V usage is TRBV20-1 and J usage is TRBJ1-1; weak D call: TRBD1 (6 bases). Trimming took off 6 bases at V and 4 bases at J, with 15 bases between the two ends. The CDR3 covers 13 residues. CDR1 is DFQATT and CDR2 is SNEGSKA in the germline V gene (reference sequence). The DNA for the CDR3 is TGCAGTGCCCCATCAACAGGGACCACTGAAGCTTTCTTT. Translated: CSAPSTGTTEAFF.

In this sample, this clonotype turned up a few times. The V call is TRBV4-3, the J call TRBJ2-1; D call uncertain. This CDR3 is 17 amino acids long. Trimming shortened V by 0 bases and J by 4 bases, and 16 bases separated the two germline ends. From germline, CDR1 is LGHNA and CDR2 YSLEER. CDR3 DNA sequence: TGCGCCAGCAGCCAAGATCTGTTTAACCTACATTACAATGAGCAGTTCTTC. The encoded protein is CASSQDLFNLHYNEQFF.

The CDR3 sequence: CASSYTGAQETQYF. CDR3 in DNA: TGTGCCAGCAGTTATACAGGGGCGCAAGAGACCCAGTACTTC. The V and J genes are TRBV6-5 and TRBJ2-5, with 7 bases that match TRBD1. Germline V CDR1 and CDR2: MNHEY, SVGAGI. V lost 3 bases, J lost 2 bases, and 3 bases stayed unmatched. This CDR3 is built from 14 residues.

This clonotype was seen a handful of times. The CDR3 loop is CASGSPHSGANVLTF. CDR3 sequence (DNA): TGTGCCAGCGGATCCCCCCACTCTGGGGCCAACGTCCTGACTTTC. This chain connects TRBV28 to TRBJ2-6; D remains unclear. CDR3 size: 15 residues. From germline, CDR1 is MDHEN and CDR2 SYDVKM. Trimming took off 8 bases at V and 0 bases at J, with 11 bases between the two ends.

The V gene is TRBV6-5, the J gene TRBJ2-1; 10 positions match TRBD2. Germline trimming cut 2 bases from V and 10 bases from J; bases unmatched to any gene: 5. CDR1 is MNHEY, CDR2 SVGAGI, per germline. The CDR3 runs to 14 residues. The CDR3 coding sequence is TGTGCCAGCAGTTACGAAGCGGGGGGGCTCGAGCAGTTCTTC. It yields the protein CASSYEAGGLEQFF.

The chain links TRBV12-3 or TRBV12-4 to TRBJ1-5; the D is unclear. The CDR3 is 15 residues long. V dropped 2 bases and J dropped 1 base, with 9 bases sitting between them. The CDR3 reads CASSLYLGSNQPQHF. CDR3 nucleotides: TGTGCCAGCAGTTTATACCTAGGAAGCAATCAGCCCCAGCATTTT.